This is a list of T cell receptor beta chains from one sample in a study of graft-versus-host responses after intestinal transplantation. Here immunoSEQ multiplex PCR was the method, and the copy in TCRdb shows in-frame clones only, minus some. The table lists about 120,000 clones, about 92% of them singletons. Antigen specificity for these receptors is unknown. This specimen consisted of unstimulated CD8+ T cells sorted from spleen or lymph node cells, obtained before transplant. These receptor sequences come from a human donor who was the organ donor for an intestinal transplant. Each CDR3 is given with its conserved first and last residue. The order of the fields is J gene, V gene, clone size, D gene, CDR3 DNA, CDR3 protein. D genes are given only for firm matches. Not every row has a clone size; where given, it reads once, few, many or a size class.

TRBJ2-2,TRBV4-1,.,TRBD2,TGCGCCAGCAGCCAAGACTCTCGACTAGCGGGAGTCACCGGGGAGCTGTTTTTT,CASSQDSRLAGVTGELFF
TRBJ2-1,TRBV7-2,.,.,TGTGCCAGCAGCTCGAAATACAATGAGCAGTTCTTC,CASSSKYNEQFF
TRBJ2-3,TRBV4-1,.,.,TGCGCCAGCAGCCAGGTAGTGACGGCAGATACGCAGTATTTT,CASSQVVTADTQYF
TRBJ2-1,TRBV9,once,.,TGTGCCAGCAGCGCCTGGGACGGGGGCAATGAGCAGTTCTTC,CASSAWDGGNEQFF
TRBJ1-2,TRBV5-1,once,.,TGCGCCAGCAGCTTGGATAGGATTCCGAACTATGGCTACACCTTC,CASSLDRIPNYGYTF
TRBJ2-1,TRBV7-8,.,.,TGTGCCAGCAGTTTGGTACGGGGGTACAATGAGCAGTTCTTC,CASSLVRGYNEQFF
TRBJ2-3,TRBV23-1,.,TRBD1,TGCGCCAGCAGTTTCCGGGACAGGGTAAGTGTAGGCACAGATACGCAGTATTTT,CASSFRDRVSVGTDTQYF
TRBJ1-2,TRBV7-9,.,TRBD1,TGTGCCAGCAGCGGAGGACAGGGGGCTAACTATGGCTACACCTTC,CASSGGQGANYGYTF
TRBJ1-2,TRBV6-5,.,TRBD1,TGTGCCAGCAGTTACGGCGGGACAGGTCCCTCCTATGGCTACACCTTC,CASSYGGTGPSYGYTF
TRBJ2-1,TRBV4-1,.,.,TGCGCCAGCAGCGGGCAGGGGACCGCGTCGATCTACAATGAGCAGTTCTTC,CASSGQGTASIYNEQFF
TRBJ2-3,TRBV4-1,.,TRBD2,TGCGCCAGCAGCCAAGATCAAAGTTCTGCTAGCGGGACCACAGATACGCAGTATTTT,CASSQDQSSASGTTDTQYF
TRBJ2-1,TRBV6-5,.,.,TGTGCCAGCAGCAACGGGGGGCGAGAGTTCTTC,CASSNGGREFF
TRBJ2-5,TRBV5-6,.,TRBD2,TGTGCCAGCAGCCTTAGCGGGATGGAGACCCAGTACTTC,CASSLSGMETQYF
TRBJ2-7,TRBV19,.,TRBD2,TGTGCCAGTAGTATATCAGCTAGCGGGAGGTACGAGCAGTACTTC,CASSISASGRYEQYF
TRBJ2-2,TRBV10-3,.,TRBD2,TGTGCCATCAGTGAAAGGGGGACTAGCGGCTATAACACCGGGGAGCTGTTTTTT,CAISERGTSGYNTGELFF
TRBJ2-7,TRBV14,.,.,TGTGCCAGCAGCCACCGGGGGAAGGACTACGAGCAGTACTTC,CASSHRGKDYEQYF
TRBJ1-1,TRBV11-2,.,.,TGTGCCAGCAGCTTAGGGATGGATATGAACACTGAAGCTTTCTTT,CASSLGMDMNTEAFF
TRBJ1-1,TRBV7-9,.,.,TGTGCCAGCAGGTCCCTCAGCGGCAAGAACACTGAAGCTTTCTTT,CASRSLSGKNTEAFF
TRBJ2-5,TRBV7-2,.,.,TGTGCCAGCAGCTTAATGTCCCAACAAGAGACCCAGTACTTC,CASSLMSQQETQYF
TRBJ2-7,TRBV4-3,.,.,TGCGCCAGCAGCCCTGGGCTGTTTAGCTCCTACGAGCAGTACTTC,CASSPGLFSSYEQYF
TRBJ1-1,TRBV5-1,.,.,TGCGCCAGCCGAGGAGTAGGGGGGAACACTGAAGCTTTCTTT,CASRGVGGNTEAFF
TRBJ1-2,TRBV5-6,.,.,TGTGCCAGCAGCTTGGACAGGGTGAGACTCGGCTACACCTTC,CASSLDRVRLGYTF
TRBJ2-1,TRBV30,.,TRBD2,TGTGCCCTGAAGGGGCGGGAGGGCCGGTGGAATGAGCAGTTCTTC,CALKGREGRWNEQFF
TRBJ1-2,TRBV7-9,.,.,TGTGCCAGCAGCTTGAATCATCTCTATGGCTACACCTTC,CASSLNHLYGYTF
TRBJ2-1,TRBV19,.,TRBD2,TGTGCCAGTAGTTCCGGGACTAAGACTTACAATGAGCAGTTCTTC,CASSSGTKTYNEQFF
TRBJ2-1,TRBV10-3,once,.,TGTGCCATCAGTGAGGTCACTAGAATCTCCTACAATGAGCAGTTCTTC,CAISEVTRISYNEQFF
TRBJ2-5,TRBV29-1,.,.,TGCAGCGTTGAGTTTGAAGAGACCCAGTACTTC,CSVEFEETQYF
TRBJ2-7,TRBV6-6,few,.,TGTGCCAGCAGCCGGACAAGTAACTCCTACGAGCAGTACTTC,CASSRTSNSYEQYF
TRBJ2-6,TRBV9,.,TRBD2,TGTGCCAGCAGCGGTGAGGGAGGGTCTGGGGCCAACGTCCTGACTTTC,CASSGEGGSGANVLTF